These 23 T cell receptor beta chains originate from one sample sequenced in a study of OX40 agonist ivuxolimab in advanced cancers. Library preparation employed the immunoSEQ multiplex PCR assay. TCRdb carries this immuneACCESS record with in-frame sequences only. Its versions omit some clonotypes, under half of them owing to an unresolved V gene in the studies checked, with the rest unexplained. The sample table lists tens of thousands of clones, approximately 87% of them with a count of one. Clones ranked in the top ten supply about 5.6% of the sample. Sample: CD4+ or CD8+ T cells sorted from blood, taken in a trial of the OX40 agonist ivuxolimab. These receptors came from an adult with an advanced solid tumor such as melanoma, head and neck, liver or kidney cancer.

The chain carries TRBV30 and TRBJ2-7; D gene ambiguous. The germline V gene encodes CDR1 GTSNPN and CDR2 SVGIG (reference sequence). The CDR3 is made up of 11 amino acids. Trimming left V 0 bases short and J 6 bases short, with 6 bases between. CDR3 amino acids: CAWSVRAEQYF. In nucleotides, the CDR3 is TGTGCCTGGAGTGTCCGGGCCGAGCAGTACTTC.

The CDR3 nucleotides read TGCGCCAGCAGCTTGGCAGAACAAGAGACCCAGTACTTC. This translates into CASSLAEQETQYF. The V gene is TRBV5-1, the J gene TRBJ2-5; the D is unclear. Germline V gene sequence: CDR1 SGHRS, CDR2 YFSETQ. V lost 0 bases and J 2 bases, leaving 5 bases between the germline ends. CDR3 size: 13 residues.

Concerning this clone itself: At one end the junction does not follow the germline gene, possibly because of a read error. The CDR3 region is CASNLLSDTQYF. Written as DNA, the CDR3 is TGTGCCAGCAACTTACTCTCAGATACGCAGTATTTT. The V call is TRBV7-2, the J call TRBJ2-3; D unclear. The CDR3 totals 12 residues. The V gene's germline CDR1 is SGHTA and CDR2 FQGNSA.

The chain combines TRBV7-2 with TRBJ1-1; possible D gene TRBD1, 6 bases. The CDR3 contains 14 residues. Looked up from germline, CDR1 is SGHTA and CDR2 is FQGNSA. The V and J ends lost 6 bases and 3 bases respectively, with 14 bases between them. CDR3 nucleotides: TGTGCCAGCAGGGACCCGGGACACCACACTGAAGCTTTCTTT. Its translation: CASRDPGHHTEAFF.

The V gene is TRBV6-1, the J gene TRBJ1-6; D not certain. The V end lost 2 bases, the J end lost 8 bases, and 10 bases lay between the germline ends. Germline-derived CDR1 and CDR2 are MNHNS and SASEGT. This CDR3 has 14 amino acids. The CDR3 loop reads CASSESGGYSPLHF. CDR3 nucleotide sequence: TGTGCCAGCAGTGAATCGGGAGGTTATTCACCCCTCCACTTT.

This CDR3 is CASSLYGTGVYEQYF. CDR3 coding DNA: TGTGCCAGCAGCTTGTATGGGACAGGGGTTTACGAGCAGTACTTC. The genes are TRBV5-6 and TRBJ2-7, with TRBD1 matching over 10 bases. J gave up 4 bases and V 1 base, and 5 bases lay outside the gene matches. Germline-derived CDR1 and CDR2 are SGHDT and YYEEEE. This CDR3 contains 15 residues.

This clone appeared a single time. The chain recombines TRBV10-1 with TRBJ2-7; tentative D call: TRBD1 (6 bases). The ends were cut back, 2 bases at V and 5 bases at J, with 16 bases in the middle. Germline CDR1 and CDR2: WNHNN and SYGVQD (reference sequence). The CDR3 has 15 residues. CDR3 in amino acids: CASSEGTGSDHEQYF. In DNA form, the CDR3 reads TGCGCCAGCAGTGAGGGAACAGGGAGTGATCACGAGCAGTACTTC.

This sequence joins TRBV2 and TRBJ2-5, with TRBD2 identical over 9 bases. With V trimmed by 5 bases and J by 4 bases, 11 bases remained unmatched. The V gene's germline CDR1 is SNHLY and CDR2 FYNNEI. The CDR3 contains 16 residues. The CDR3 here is CASSFLLVAGVETQYF. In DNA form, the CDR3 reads TGTGCCAGCAGTTTCCTTTTAGTAGCGGGGGTAGAGACCCAGTACTTC.

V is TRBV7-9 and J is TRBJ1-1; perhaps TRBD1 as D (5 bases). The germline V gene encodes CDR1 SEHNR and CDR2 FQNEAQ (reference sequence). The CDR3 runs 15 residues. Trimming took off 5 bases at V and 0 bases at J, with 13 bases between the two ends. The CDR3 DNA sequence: TGTGCCAGCAGCCTCCCGGGACGGATGAACACTGAAGCTTTCTTT. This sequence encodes CASSLPGRMNTEAFF.

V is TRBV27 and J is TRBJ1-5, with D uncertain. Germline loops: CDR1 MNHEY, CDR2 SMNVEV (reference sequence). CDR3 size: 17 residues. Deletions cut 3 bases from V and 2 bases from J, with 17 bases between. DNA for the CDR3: TGTGCCAGCAGTTTGGGGAGAGCGGTCGGAGGCAATCAGCCCCAGCATTTT. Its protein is CASSLGRAVGGNQPQHF.

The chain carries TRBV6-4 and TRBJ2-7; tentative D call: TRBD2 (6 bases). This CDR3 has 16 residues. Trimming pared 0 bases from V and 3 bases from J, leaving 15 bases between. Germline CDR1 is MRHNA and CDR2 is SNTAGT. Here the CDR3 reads CASSDSIIRRDYEQYF. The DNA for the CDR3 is TGTGCCAGCAGTGACTCGATCATACGGCGGGACTACGAGCAGTACTTC.

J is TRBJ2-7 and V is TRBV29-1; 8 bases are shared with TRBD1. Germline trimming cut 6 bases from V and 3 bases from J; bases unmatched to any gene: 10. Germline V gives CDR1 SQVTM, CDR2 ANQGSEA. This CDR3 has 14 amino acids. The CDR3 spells CSVKAGGEVYEQYF. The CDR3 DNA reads TGCAGCGTGAAGGCAGGGGGCGAGGTCTACGAGCAGTACTTC.

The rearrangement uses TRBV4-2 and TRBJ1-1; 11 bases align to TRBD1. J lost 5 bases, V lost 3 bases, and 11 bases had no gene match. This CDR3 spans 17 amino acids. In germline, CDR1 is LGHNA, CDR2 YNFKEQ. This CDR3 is CASSQGQGGIYLTEAFF. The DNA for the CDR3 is TGTGCCAGCAGCCAGGGACAGGGGGGTATTTATTTAACTGAAGCTTTCTTT.

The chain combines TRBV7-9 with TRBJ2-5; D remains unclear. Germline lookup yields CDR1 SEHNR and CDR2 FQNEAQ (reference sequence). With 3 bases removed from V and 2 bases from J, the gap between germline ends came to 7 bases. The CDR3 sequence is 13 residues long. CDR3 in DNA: TGTGCCAGCAGCTTGTACGGACAAGAGACCCAGTACTTC. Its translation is CASSLYGQETQYF. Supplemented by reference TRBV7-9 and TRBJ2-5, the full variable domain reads DTGVSQNPRHKITKRGQNVTFRCDPISEHNRLYWYRQTLGQGPEFLTYFQNEAQLEKSRLLSDRFSAERPKGSFSTLEIQRTEQGDSAMYLCASSLYGQETQYFGPGTRLLVL.

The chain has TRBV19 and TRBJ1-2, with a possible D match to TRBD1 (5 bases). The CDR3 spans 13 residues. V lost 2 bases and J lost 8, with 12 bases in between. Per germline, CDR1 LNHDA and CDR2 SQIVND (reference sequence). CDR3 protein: CASSITGGGGYTF. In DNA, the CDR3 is TGTGCCAGTAGTATAACAGGAGGTGGGGGCTACACCTTC. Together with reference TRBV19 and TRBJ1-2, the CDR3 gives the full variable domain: DGGITQSPKYLFRKEGQNVTLSCEQNLNHDAMYWYRQDPGQGLRLIYYSQIVNDFQKGDIAEGYSVSREKKESFPLTVTSAQKNPTAFYLCASSITGGGGYTFGSGTRLTVV.

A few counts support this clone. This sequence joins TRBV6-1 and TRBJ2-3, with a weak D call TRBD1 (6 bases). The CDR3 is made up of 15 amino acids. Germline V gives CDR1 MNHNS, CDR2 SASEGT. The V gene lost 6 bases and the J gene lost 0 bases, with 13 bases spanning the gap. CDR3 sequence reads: CASRIQGTSTDTQYF. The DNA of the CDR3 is TGTGCCAGCAGGATACAGGGAACTAGCACAGATACGCAGTATTTT.

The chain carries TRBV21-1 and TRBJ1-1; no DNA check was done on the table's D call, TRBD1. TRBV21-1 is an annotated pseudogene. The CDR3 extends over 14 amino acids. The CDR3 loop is CASSKTSGTGNPFF. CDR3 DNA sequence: TGTGCCAGCAGCAAAACTTCCGGGACAGGGAATCCTTTCTTT.

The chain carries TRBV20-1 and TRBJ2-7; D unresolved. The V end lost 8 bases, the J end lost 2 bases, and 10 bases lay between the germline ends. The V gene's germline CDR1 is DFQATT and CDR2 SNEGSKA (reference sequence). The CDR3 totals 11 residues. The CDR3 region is CSSGFPYEQYF. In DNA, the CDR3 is TGCAGTTCCGGATTTCCCTACGAGCAGTACTTC.

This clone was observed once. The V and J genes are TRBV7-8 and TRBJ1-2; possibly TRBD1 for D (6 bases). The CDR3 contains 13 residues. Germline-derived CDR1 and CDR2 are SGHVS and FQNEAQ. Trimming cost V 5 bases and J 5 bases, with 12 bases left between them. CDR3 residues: CASSVAQGYGYTF. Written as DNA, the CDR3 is TGTGCCAGCAGCGTCGCCCAGGGGTATGGCTACACCTTC.

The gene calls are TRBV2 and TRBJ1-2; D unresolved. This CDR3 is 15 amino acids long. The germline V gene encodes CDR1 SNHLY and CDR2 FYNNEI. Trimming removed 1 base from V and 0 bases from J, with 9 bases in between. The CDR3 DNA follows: TGTGCCAGCAGTGAAGGACTCCCTCCTAACTATGGCTACACCTTC. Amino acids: CASSEGLPPNYGYTF.

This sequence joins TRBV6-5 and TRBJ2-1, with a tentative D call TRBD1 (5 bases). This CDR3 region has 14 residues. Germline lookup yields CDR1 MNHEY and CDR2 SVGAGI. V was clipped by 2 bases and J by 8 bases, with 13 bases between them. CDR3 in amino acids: CASSYARRGDEQFF. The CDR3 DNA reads TGTGCCAGCAGTTACGCGCGAAGGGGTGATGAGCAGTTCTTC.

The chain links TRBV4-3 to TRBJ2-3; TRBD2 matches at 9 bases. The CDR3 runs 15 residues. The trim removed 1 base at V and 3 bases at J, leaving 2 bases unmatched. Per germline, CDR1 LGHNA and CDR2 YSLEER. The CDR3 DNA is TGCGCCAGCAGCCAAGGACTAGCGGTAACAGATACGCAGTATTTT. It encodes CASSQGLAVTDTQYF.

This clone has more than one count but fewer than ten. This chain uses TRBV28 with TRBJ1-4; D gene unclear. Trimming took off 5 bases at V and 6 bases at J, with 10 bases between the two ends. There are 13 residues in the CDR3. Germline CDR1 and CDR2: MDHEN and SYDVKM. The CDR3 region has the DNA TGTGCCAGCAGTGAAGGGTCTGATGAAAAACTGTTTTTT. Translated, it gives CASSEGSDEKLFF.